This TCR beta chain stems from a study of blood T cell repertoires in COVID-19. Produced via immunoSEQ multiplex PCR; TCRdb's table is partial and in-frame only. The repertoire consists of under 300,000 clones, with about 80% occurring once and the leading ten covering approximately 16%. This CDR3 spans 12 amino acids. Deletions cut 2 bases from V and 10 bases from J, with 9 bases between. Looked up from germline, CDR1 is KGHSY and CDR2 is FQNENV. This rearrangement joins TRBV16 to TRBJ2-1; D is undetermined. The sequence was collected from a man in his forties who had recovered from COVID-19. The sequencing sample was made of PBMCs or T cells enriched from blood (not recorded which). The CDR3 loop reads CASSQGWAEQFF. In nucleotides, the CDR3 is TGTGCCAGCAGCCAAGGGTGGGCCGAGCAGTTCTTC.